The clone carrying this TCR beta chain is medium-sized by share. The antigen remains unidentified. One end of the junction fails to match germline, which may point to a read error. Findings of the study overall: Whole repertoires were not studied in the larger cohort, only one V-J beta rearrangement. In terms of TCR gene usage, tumor memory CD4+ T cells clustered together with blood and lymph node memory CD4+ cells, as well as with lymph node naive CD4+ cells.

CD25-based Treg depletion was applied to purified naive CD4+ T cells. CDR1 is SSHAT, CDR2 FNYEAQ, per germline (reference sequence). This CDR3 region has 14 residues. Constant-region reverse primers amplified full-length variable regions, followed by semi-nested Nested Universal Primer A PCR. One entry per CDR3 protein results from TCRdb running MiXCR on the 5' RACE reads. The sample contains about 12,000 distinct CDR3 sequences, more than 20% of which appear only once. Input material: naive CD4+ T cells sorted from blood. The subset is: naive CD4+ T cells, CD4+CD45RA+CD25-. This chain links TRBV7-7 with TRBJ2-7, with 10 bases aligning to TRBD1. The source is a female donor with breast cancer. CDR3 sequence reads: CASSPGTGEYEQYF. CDR3 bases: TGTGCTAGCAGCCCAGGGACAGGGGAGTACGAGCAGTACTTC.